Each of the 9 T cell receptor beta chains below was sequenced from the same sample in a study of cytomegalovirus exposure and HLA in healthy donors. Vbeta (60) and Jbeta (13) primers were used in the PCR. The data were produced by immunoSEQ multiplex PCR, yet TCRdb's version contains in-frame clones alone and is incomplete. The data contain some 120,000 clones, 70% to 80% of them seen just once; the ten biggest clones take up over 1.5%. The source material was PBMCs. The receptors originated from a woman between 18 and 29 years old in good health and CMV-seronegative.

The chain is built from TRBV5-4 and TRBJ1-1; 10 nucleotides align to TRBD1. V shed 5 bases, J shed 9 bases, and the junction held 10 bases outside the gene matches. The length of the CDR3 is 14 residues. CDR1 SGHNT and CDR2 YYREEE come from the germline V gene (reference sequence). The CDR3 region has the DNA TGTGCCAGCAGGGGGACAGGGGACATCCGAAAAGCTTTCTTT. Protein product: CASRGTGDIRKAFF.

V gene TRBV5-1 combines with J gene TRBJ2-5, with TRBD1 matching 8 bases. Germline V lookup: CDR1 SGHRS, CDR2 YFSETQ. The CDR3 runs 15 residues. The trim removed 2 bases at V and 3 bases at J, leaving 6 bases unmatched. CDR3 DNA sequence: TGCGCCAGCAGCTTTCGAGACAGGGGTAAAGAGACCCAGTACTTC. Translated: CASSFRDRGKETQYF.

The chain employs TRBV5-8 and TRBJ2-1, with 9 bases fitting TRBD2. Germline CDR1 SGHTS, CDR2 YDEGEE. V lost 1 base, J lost 0 bases, and 2 bases stayed unmatched. CDR3 length: 16 amino acids. This CDR3 reads CASSLPSGNSYNEQFF. The CDR3 bases are TGTGCCAGCAGCTTGCCTAGCGGGAACTCCTACAATGAGCAGTTCTTC. Full variable domain (rest looked up from reference TRBV5-8 and TRBJ2-1): EAGVTQSPTHLIKTRGQQATLRCSPISGHTSVYWYQQALGLGLQFLLWYDEGEERNRGNFPPRFSGRQFPNYSSELNVNALELEDSALYLCASSLPSGNSYNEQFFGPGTRLTVL.

This chain links TRBV28 with TRBJ2-7; 7 bases agree with TRBD2. Germline V CDR1 and CDR2: MDHEN, SYDVKM. The CDR3 runs 14 residues. Trimming took 6 bases from V and 2 from J; bases not matched to a gene: 7. Here the CDR3 reads CASSGGEGTYEQYF. The CDR3, as DNA: TGTGCCAGCAGCGGCGGGGAGGGAACCTACGAGCAGTACTTC.

The rearrangement joins TRBV9 to TRBJ2-2, with TRBD1 identical over 9 bases. V dropped 0 bases and J dropped 4; count of bases not matched to a gene: 4. Germline CDR1 is SGDLS and CDR2 is YYNGEE. The CDR3 has 16 amino acids. CDR3 nucleotide sequence: TGTGCCAGCAGCGTAGTTCGGGACAGGGTCACCGGGGAGCTGTTTTTT. Translated, it gives CASSVVRDRVTGELFF. The variable domain in full, completed from reference TRBV9 and TRBJ2-2, reads DSGVTQTPKHLITATGQRVTLRCSPRSGDLSVYWYQQSLDQGLQFLIQYYNGEERAKGNILERFSAQQFPDLHSELNLSSLELGDSALYFCASSVVRDRVTGELFFGEGSRLTVL.

This clone was observed a few times. This rearrangement joins TRBV28 to TRBJ2-6; 8 nucleotides match TRBD1. Germline trimming cut 3 bases from V and 0 bases from J; bases unmatched to any gene: 7. Looked up from germline, CDR1 is MDHEN and CDR2 is SYDVKM. The CDR3 extends over 18 amino acids. The CDR3 DNA reads TGTGCCAGCAGTTTCCGGACAGGGATCAGCTCTGGGGCCAACGTCCTGACTTTC. Its translation: CASSFRTGISSGANVLTF.

The CDR3 protein is CASSPLTGGEIIGYTF. Here the CDR3 DNA reads TGTGCCAGCAGCCCTCTGACAGGGGGGGAAATAATCGGCTACACCTTC. The V gene is TRBV7-2, the J gene TRBJ1-2, with 9 bases that match TRBD1. Germline CDR1 reads SGHTA; CDR2 reads FQGNSA. V gave up 5 bases and J gave up 8 bases; unmatched junction bases: 15. CDR3 length: 16 residues.

This chain links TRBV5-6 with TRBJ1-2, with 7 positions matching TRBD1. CDR1 SGHDT and CDR2 YYEEEE come from the germline V gene. V lost 0 bases and J lost 2; bases outside the gene matches: 1. The CDR3 totals 14 residues. The CDR3 here is CASSLGGQNYGYTF. The CDR3 nucleotides are TGTGCCAGCAGCTTGGGGGGACAGAACTATGGCTACACCTTC.

CDR3 DNA sequence: TGTGCCAGCAGTCATCAGGGAATCAGCACTGAAGCTTTCTTT. This gives the protein CASSHQGISTEAFF. The chain is built from TRBV6-5 and TRBJ1-1; TRBD1 is a possible D gene (5 bases). Trimming removed 5 bases from V and 4 bases from J, with 14 bases in between. Germline V gives CDR1 MNHEY, CDR2 SVGAGI. The CDR3 extends over 14 amino acids.